This TCR beta chain came from a study of OX40 agonist ivuxolimab in advanced cancers. Study-wide background: Those enrolled were 80% to 85% male, with a mean age of roughly 60 years and ages from roughly 20 to 85.

Comment on this clone: Its antigen is unidentified.

Libraries were prepared by immunoSEQ multiplex PCR; TCRdb keeps only in-frame clonotypes and omits some of them. The sample contains tens of thousands of clones, under 95% of which appear only once. Study-level points and caveats: In a subset of nonresponders, normalized T-cell clonal expansion was also low.

Patients were excluded for autoimmune disease history or systemic immunosuppression. The clonotype originates from an adult with an advanced solid tumor such as melanoma, head and neck, liver or kidney cancer. The sample consisted of CD4+ or CD8+ T cells sorted from blood, taken in a trial of the OX40 agonist ivuxolimab.

CDR3 bases: TGTGCCAGCAGTTATCGGACGGTTAACTATGGCTACACCTTC. It codes for CASSYRTVNYGYTF. V gene TRBV11-3 combines with J gene TRBJ1-2; D not certain. Deletions cut 6 bases from V and 1 base from J, with 12 bases between. The germline gives CDR1 SGHNT, CDR2 YENEEA. This CDR3 has 14 amino acids.